This T cell receptor (beta chain) was obtained from a study of OX40 agonist ivuxolimab in advanced cancers. Using immunoSEQ multiplex PCR, the repertoire was profiled, and TCRdb retains in-frame clones only, with some absent. The sample yields tens of thousands of clones, around 83% seen once. Germline CDR1 and CDR2: SGHNT and YENEEA. Trimming shortened V by 5 bases and J by 2 bases, and 14 bases separated the two germline ends. The CDR3 is 15 amino acids. The sample here was CD4+ or CD8+ T cells sorted from blood, taken in a trial of the OX40 agonist ivuxolimab. The chain combines TRBV11-3 with TRBJ2-3; D might be TRBD1 or TRBD2, each matching 7 bases. The source of this sequence is an adult with an advanced solid tumor such as melanoma, head and neck, liver or kidney cancer. The CDR3, as DNA: TGTGCCAGCAGCCAGGGGGGGAGCCCCACAGATACGCAGTATTTT. Its translation is CASSQGGSPTDTQYF.